This entry features one T cell receptor (beta chain) sequence. Only one count was recorded for this clonotype. Its recognized antigen is unknown. It has no much larger one-base neighbor in the sample; base qualities were not kept. One read alone lends weak support. RNA was extracted using the RNeasy kit, and roughly 0.5 to 1 ug of the RNA was reverse transcribed with random hexamers. The immunoSEQ multiplex PCR assay, covering 54 Vbeta and 13 Jbeta segments, was used to amplify TCR beta CDR3 regions. PCR amplification bias was corrected using a synthetic template baseline for primer optimization and computational correction. As for how the authors treated the data: Reads were annotated to V, D and J genes according to IMGT and were analyzed with immunoSEQ Analyzer, with only productive sequences retained. Clonality was calculated as one minus the Shannon entropy normalized by log2 of the number of productive unique sequences. For each patient and control, public and private clones were evaluated among the 100 most prevalent clones. Susac-specific clones were defined as absent from healthy and MS cohorts, over a thousand published viral clones and other ImmuneACCESS disease sequences. Using fastp trimming at Q25 and MiXCR clonotype assembly, TCRdb reanalyzed the public sequencing data and kept in-frame beta chains. Rows merge per CDR3 protein into single entries with the most common DNA and genes. The V and J calls follow TCRdb's processing rather than the paper's. In all, the sample holds tens of thousands of distinct CDR3 sequences, and roughly 94% of those were seen once. The top ten hold 0.45% to 0.65% of the sample.

This record belongs to a study of CD8 T cells in Susac syndrome (dated by TCRdb to about 2019). Some background on the complete study: Repertoire sequencing was used to test whether CD8+ T cell activation and differentiation in Susac syndrome was antigen driven. The clonality of the CD8+ T cell repertoire was compared across about a dozen healthy donors, 14 Susac syndrome patients and fewer than 16 multiple sclerosis patients.

Points the paper makes about the study in general: The number of individuals in the TCR sequencing and HLA analysis was recognized as being relatively small.

High-throughput TCR beta sequencing profiled peripheral blood CD8+ and CD4+ T cells from healthy donors, Susac syndrome patients and multiple sclerosis patients. The multiple sclerosis controls were treatment-naive patients who had stable or active relapsing-remitting disease and met the revised McDonald criteria. Bulk CD8+ and CD4+ T cells were purified by magnetic negative isolation, whereas CD8+ TEMRA cells were enriched by FACS. Blood was drawn into EDTA tubes, processed within 24 hours, and PBMCs were isolated by density gradient centrifugation. PBMCs intended for TCR sequencing were cryopreserved in liquid nitrogen and were subsequently thawed in a 37 degrees C water bath. Purity of sorted or isolated CD4+, CD8+ and CD8+ TEMRA cells was at least 90%. The CDR3 sequence holds 12 residues, the cysteine and phenylalanine included. Only the CDR3 DNA stays, 36 bases, in frame from base 1. V sheds 3 bases and J sheds 3 bases, leaving 8 bases between their ends. Sequences SQVTM (CDR1) and ANQGSEA (CDR2) are obtained from the germline V gene.

The source of this sequence is a human donor with multiple sclerosis. The chain was built from TRBV29-1 and TRBJ2-5, with no confidently assigned D gene. Sequenced input: CD8+ T cells from PBMCs. The CDR3 region has the sequence CSVDYGEETQYF. The DNA is as follows: TGCAGCGTTGATTATGGGGAAGAGACCCAGTACTTC.